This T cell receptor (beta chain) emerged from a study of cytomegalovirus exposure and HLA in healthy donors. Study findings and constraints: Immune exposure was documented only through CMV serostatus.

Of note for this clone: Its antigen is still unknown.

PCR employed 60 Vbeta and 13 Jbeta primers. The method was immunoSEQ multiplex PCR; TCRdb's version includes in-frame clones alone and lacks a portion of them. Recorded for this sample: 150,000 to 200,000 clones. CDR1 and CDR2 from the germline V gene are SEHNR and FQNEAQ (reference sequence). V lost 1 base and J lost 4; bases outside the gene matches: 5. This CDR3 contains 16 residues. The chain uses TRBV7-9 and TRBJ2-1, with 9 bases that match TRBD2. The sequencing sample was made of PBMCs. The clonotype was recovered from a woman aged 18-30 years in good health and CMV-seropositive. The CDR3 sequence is CASSLVLAGPYNEQFF. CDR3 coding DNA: TGTGCCAGCAGCTTAGTCCTAGCGGGGCCGTACAATGAGCAGTTCTTC. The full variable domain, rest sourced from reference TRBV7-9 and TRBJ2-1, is DTGVSQNPRHKITKRGQNVTFRCDPISEHNRLYWYRQTLGQGPEFLTYFQNEAQLEKSRLLSDRFSAERPKGSFSTLEIQRTEQGDSAMYLCASSLVLAGPYNEQFFGPGTRLTVL.